These 19 T cell receptor beta chains were all obtained from the same sample, sequenced in a study of cytomegalovirus exposure and HLA in healthy donors. A multiplex PCR was run with 60 Vbeta primers and 13 Jbeta primers. TCRdb keeps only in-frame clones here, not all; method: immunoSEQ multiplex PCR. This sample yields tens of thousands of clones, of which about four fifths are seen a single time; less than 40% belongs to the top ten. The sequenced sample consisted of PBMCs. These receptors were obtained from a man aged 50 to 59 in good health and CMV-seropositive.

The chain employs TRBV6-1 and TRBJ2-7; D is possibly TRBD2 (6 bases). The ends were cut back, 6 bases at V and 3 bases at J, with 12 bases in the middle. Per germline, CDR1 MNHNS and CDR2 SASEGT. The CDR3 is made up of 13 amino acids. CDR3 loop: CASRETRDYEQYF. In nucleotides, the CDR3 is TGTGCCAGCAGAGAGACTAGAGACTACGAGCAGTACTTC.

The V and J genes are TRBV9 and TRBJ2-1; TRBD2 matches at 9 bases. The CDR3 covers 16 residues. Germline CDR1 is SGDLS and CDR2 is YYNGEE. V lost 3 bases, J lost 0 bases, and 4 bases stayed unmatched. The CDR3 region has the DNA TGTGCCAGCAGCGCTCGTAGCGGGAGCTCCTACAATGAGCAGTTCTTC. As protein: CASSARSGSSYNEQFF. Full variable domain (rest looked up from reference TRBV9 and TRBJ2-1): DSGVTQTPKHLITATGQRVTLRCSPRSGDLSVYWYQQSLDQGLQFLIQYYNGEERAKGNILERFSAQQFPDLHSELNLSSLELGDSALYFCASSARSGSSYNEQFFGPGTRLTVL.

The rearrangement joins TRBV7-2 to TRBJ1-2; no clear D gene. With 2 bases removed from V and 4 bases from J, the gap between germline ends came to 14 bases. CDR1 SGHTA and CDR2 FQGNSA come from the germline V gene. The CDR3 is 15 residues long. CDR3 protein: CASSLSSPTAYGYTF. The CDR3 DNA sequence: TGTGCCAGCAGCTTATCCTCCCCGACTGCCTATGGCTACACCTTC.

V usage is TRBV29-1 and J usage is TRBJ1-1; 7 nucleotides agree with TRBD1. CDR3 length equals 11 residues. Germline V lookup: CDR1 SQVTM, CDR2 ANQGSEA. This CDR3 is CRAEQGLSAFF. CDR3 DNA: TGCAGAGCAGAACAGGGGCTCAGCGCTTTCTTT.

This clone has a handful of counts. The chain links TRBV9 to TRBJ2-3; D is unresolved. CDR3 length: 14 residues. Germline CDR1 and CDR2: SGDLS and YYNGEE. The ends were cut back, 0 bases at V and 1 base at J, with 6 bases in the middle. CDR3 bases: TGTGCCAGCAGCGTAGGCGTTGGCACAGATACGCAGTATTTT. This encodes CASSVGVGTDTQYF.

This clone has a handful of counts. The chain combines TRBV7-9 with TRBJ2-3; 7 nucleotides agree with TRBD2. The CDR3 is made up of 15 amino acids. Germline V CDR1 and CDR2: SEHNR, FQNEAQ (reference sequence). After removal of 6 bases from V and 5 bases from J, the junction contained 11 bases not matched to a gene. The CDR3 nucleotides read TGTGCCAGCAGATACCCGGGAGGCCGGAGAGATACGCAGTATTTT. Amino acids: CASRYPGGRRDTQYF.

The V and J genes are TRBV5-1 and TRBJ2-5; 13 positions agree with TRBD2. The trim removed 0 bases at V and 11 bases at J, leaving 4 bases unmatched. CDR1 is SGHRS and CDR2 is YFSETQ in the germline V gene. CDR3 length equals 14 residues. The CDR3 region is CASSLGTSGRLQYF. The DNA of the CDR3 is TGCGCCAGCAGCTTGGGGACTAGCGGGAGATTGCAGTACTTC.

The CDR3 sequence is CASSFGTSGRREETQYF. The DNA of the CDR3 is TGCGCCAGCAGCTTTGGCACTAGCGGGAGAAGGGAGGAGACCCAGTACTTC. The rearrangement uses TRBV5-1 and TRBJ2-5, with 11 bases identical to TRBD2. CDR1 is SGHRS, CDR2 YFSETQ, per germline. The CDR3 consists of 17 residues. With V trimmed by 2 bases and J by 5 bases, 11 bases remained unmatched.

The chain couples TRBV5-1 to TRBJ1-4, with 9 bases matching TRBD1. The CDR3 spans 15 residues. The germline V gene has CDR1 SGHRS and CDR2 YFSETQ. V lost 3 bases, J lost 7 bases, and 7 bases stayed unmatched. CDR3 in amino acids: CASSSGQGSGEKLFF. The CDR3 DNA reads as TGCGCCAGCAGCTCTGGACAGGGGTCGGGTGAAAAACTGTTTTTT.

The V gene is TRBV5-1, the J gene TRBJ2-1, with TRBD1 as a possible D gene (6 bases). The CDR3 has 15 amino acids. V gave up 4 bases and J gave up 0 bases, with 11 bases separating them. Germline values: CDR1 SGHRS, CDR2 YFSETQ. CDR3 sequence: CASSLGQSSYNEQFF. Written as DNA, the CDR3 is TGCGCCAGCAGCCTGGGACAAAGCTCCTACAATGAGCAGTTCTTC.

The genes are TRBV7-9 and TRBJ1-2; tentative D call: TRBD1 (6 bases). Germline V gene lookup returns CDR1 SEHNR and CDR2 FQNEAQ (reference sequence). The V and J ends lost 1 base and 6 bases respectively, with 9 bases between them. There are 13 residues in the CDR3. CDR3 protein: CASSLENRDGYTF. The CDR3 DNA reads as TGTGCCAGCAGCTTAGAAAACAGGGATGGCTACACCTTC.

This clone was seen a few times. CDR3 nucleotide sequence: TGTGCCAGCAGCGTCTCTAGCGGGAAGGAGACCCAGTACTTC. This translates into CASSVSSGKETQYF. The V and J genes are TRBV9 and TRBJ2-5; 9 positions match TRBD2. This CDR3 contains 14 residues. Germline lookup yields CDR1 SGDLS and CDR2 YYNGEE. V lost 2 bases and J lost 5; bases outside the gene matches: 4.

This clone was found a few times. The chain combines TRBV19 with TRBJ1-5, with D possibly being TRBD1 (5 bases). CDR1 LNHDA and CDR2 SQIVND come from the germline V gene (reference sequence). Trimming took 9 bases from V and 3 from J, leaving 15 bases between them. There are 14 residues in the CDR3. The CDR3 coding sequence is TGTGCCAGCGCGGGGTGGGGGACCAATCAGCCCCAGCATTTT. It codes for CASAGWGTNQPQHF.

This clone was found once. The chain uses TRBV30 and TRBJ1-5; no definite D call. V shed 1 base and J shed 7 bases, with 11 bases lying between them. The CDR3 sequence is 13 residues long. Germline-derived CDR1 and CDR2 are GTSNPN and SVGIG (reference sequence). The CDR3: CAWSASVFQPQHF. The CDR3 bases are TGTGCCTGGAGTGCATCGGTTTTCCAGCCCCAGCATTTT.

The CDR3 spells CASSQDSRGSYEQYF. In DNA, the CDR3 is TGCGCCAGCAGCCAAGATAGCAGGGGCTCCTACGAGCAGTACTTC. This chain links TRBV4-3 with TRBJ2-7, with D maybe TRBD1 (6 bases). Trimming removed 0 bases at V and 0 bases at J, with 9 bases between. The CDR3 is made up of 15 amino acids. Germline V gene data show CDR1 as LGHNA and CDR2 as YSLEER.

The V call is TRBV6-6, the J call TRBJ1-1; a weak D match, TRBD1 (5 bases). There are 15 residues in the CDR3. V was trimmed by 6 bases and J by 3 bases, leaving 17 bases between them. Germline V gene sequence: CDR1 MNHNY, CDR2 SVGAGI (reference sequence). Written as DNA, the CDR3 is TGTGCCAGCAGACCCCCCCCGGACACTTACACTGAAGCTTTCTTT. It is translated as CASRPPPDTYTEAFF.

V usage is TRBV6-5 and J usage is TRBJ1-1; D uncertain. Per the germline V gene, CDR1 is MNHEY and CDR2 is SVGAGI. The CDR3 covers 12 residues. V was shortened by 5 bases and J by 5 bases, with 9 bases between the two germline ends. The CDR3 bases are TGTGCCAGCAGTCACCCCGGGACTGAAGCTTTCTTT. This codes for CASSHPGTEAFF.

The chain joins TRBV30 to TRBJ1-1; tentative D call: TRBD1 (6 bases). CDR1 and CDR2 from the germline V gene are GTSNPN and SVGIG (reference sequence). The CDR3 runs 17 residues. V was clipped by 3 bases and J by 0 bases, with 20 bases between them. DNA for the CDR3: TGTGCCTGGAGCCGGAGTCAGGGGAAATTCATGAACACTGAAGCTTTCTTT. Its protein is CAWSRSQGKFMNTEAFF.

V gene TRBV10-1 combines with J gene TRBJ2-5, with 10 bases that match TRBD1. This CDR3 spans 15 amino acids. Germline loops: CDR1 WNHNN, CDR2 SYGVQD (reference sequence). Trimming took 3 bases from V and 5 from J; bases not matched to a gene: 6. This CDR3 reads CASSDPGQGLETQYF. The CDR3 DNA reads as TGCGCCAGCAGTGACCCGGGACAGGGGTTGGAGACCCAGTACTTC.